This TCR beta chain is drawn from a study of T cells after yellow fever vaccination. The overall study: SMART-Seq v4 Ultra Low Input prepared the low-cell-number fractions. The study's findings and limits: At approximately 96% for CD4 and roughly 87% for CD8, most primary-vaccination clones showed up again after the booster.

Germline-derived CDR1 and CDR2 are SGHNT and YYREEE (reference sequence). The V gene lost 4 bases and the J gene lost 0 bases, with 14 bases spanning the gap. CDR3 length: 15 amino acids. Details on this clonotype: As yet, its antigen is unknown.

The TCR cDNA carried a universal primer site and UMIs from 5'RACE template switching. One entry per CDR3 protein, called by TCRdb with MiXCR from the 5' RACE reads. Seen here are some 300,000 distinct CDR3 sequences, approximately 11% observed once, and the top ten hold around 3.2%. V is TRBV5-4 and J is TRBJ2-7; D tentatively fits TRBD1 or TRBD2 (5 bases each). Material: CD4+ T cells sorted from PBMCs, obtained 45 days after the yellow fever booster vaccination. The TCR was taken from a man younger than 30 who received the YFV17D yellow fever vaccine. In DNA form, the CDR3 reads TGTGCCAGCAGCCTCGGAGAGGGGATCTCCTACGAGCAGTACTTC. Translated, it gives CASSLGEGISYEQYF.